This T cell receptor beta chain was captured in a study of blood T cell repertoires in COVID-19. Study-wide context: PBMCs, B-cell-depleted T cells, or T cells were the source of the cDNA or gDNA that made up the material.

There are 17 residues in the CDR3. With 1 base clipped from V and 2 bases from J, the junction kept 5 bases outside the gene matches. Germline V CDR1 and CDR2: SGHRS, YFSETQ. Assay: immunoSEQ multiplex PCR; the TCRdb copy retains only in-frame clones and omits some. The repertoire holds a few hundred thousand clones, with 70% to 90% as singletons. This clonotype was sampled from a woman aged 60-75 years with acute or convalescent COVID-19. V gene TRBV5-1 combines with J gene TRBJ2-2; 10 bases are a match to TRBD2. Sequencing used peripheral blood. As DNA, the CDR3 is TGCGCCAGCAGCTTGAACCTAGCGGGGGAAAACACCGGGGAGCTGTTTTTT. Protein sequence: CASSLNLAGENTGELFF.